This passage covers 32 T cell receptor beta chains from one sample sequenced in a study of CD8 T cells in ankylosing spondylitis. In TCRdb, the 5' RACE reads were re-called with MiXCR into one record per CDR3 protein. Among about 170,000 distinct CDR3 sequences listed, around 19% were seen once. Input material: blood, either unsorted or a sorted T cell fraction (not recorded which). The receptor source for this set is a male donor with ankylosing spondylitis or in good health (not recorded which).

The table lists this clonotype with a few counts. J is TRBJ2-2 and V is TRBV5-1, with TRBD1 identical over 7 bases. The V gene end was trimmed by 3 bases and the J gene end by 1 base; junction bases not matched to a gene: 3. Germline V gene lookup returns CDR1 SGHRS and CDR2 YFSETQ. CDR3 length equals 15 residues. The CDR3 region has the DNA TGCGCCAGCAGCTGGGGACAGCAGAACACCGGGGAGCTGTTTTTT. Its translation is CASSWGQQNTGELFF.

This clonotype was seen at least ten times. J is TRBJ2-7 and V is TRBV5-1, with D possibly TRBD1 on 6 matching bases. CDR1 is SGHRS and CDR2 is YFSETQ in the germline V gene. CDR3 length equals 15 residues. The V end was cut by 1 base, the J end by 3 bases, with 14 bases between. In DNA form, the CDR3 reads TGCGCCAGCAGCTTGATTGTCGACAGGAGCTACGAGCAGTACTTC. It codes for CASSLIVDRSYEQYF.

At least ten counts were recorded for this clonotype. This chain connects TRBV28 to TRBJ2-7, with D possibly being TRBD1 (6 bases). Germline values: CDR1 MDHEN, CDR2 SYDVKM. Trimming removed 6 bases at V and 0 bases at J, with 21 bases between. The CDR3 runs to 17 residues. CDR3 DNA sequence: TGTGCCAGCAGAGCTATTGGGACATCTAAAATCTCCTACGAGCAGTACTTC. This translates into CASRAIGTSKISYEQYF.

DNA of the CDR3: TGCGCCAGCAGTGACGGGGGCTTGAACACTGAAGCTTTCTTT. It specifies CASSDGGLNTEAFF. The V call is TRBV5-1, the J call TRBJ1-1; a weak D match, TRBD1 (6 bases). The V end lost 5 bases, the J end lost 0 bases, and 11 bases lay between the germline ends. Germline loops: CDR1 SGHRS, CDR2 YFSETQ. The CDR3 is made up of 14 amino acids.

V usage is TRBV29-1 and J usage is TRBJ2-2, with D possibly TRBD2 on 6 matching bases. Per germline, CDR1 SQVTM and CDR2 ANQGSEA. V was pared by 5 bases and J by 6 bases, with 10 bases between. The CDR3 is made up of 12 amino acids. The CDR3 DNA sequence: TGCAGCGTTACTAGCTTAGCCGGGGAGCTGTTTTTT. This gives the protein CSVTSLAGELFF.

The table lists this clonotype with many counts. The rearrangement uses TRBV18 and TRBJ1-1, with D possibly matching TRBD1 (5 bases). The CDR3 runs 16 residues. The germline V and J ends were trimmed by 6 bases and 3 bases, with 20 bases remaining between them. The V gene's germline CDR1 is KGHSH and CDR2 LQKENI. DNA for the CDR3: TGTGCCAGCTCTCCCGCGTGGGGCGGAGGTTACACTGAAGCTTTCTTT. This encodes CASSPAWGGGYTEAFF.

The genes are TRBV18 and TRBJ1-3; D remains unclear. Germline-derived CDR1 and CDR2 are KGHSH and LQKENI. The V and J ends lost 4 bases and 2 bases respectively, with 12 bases between them. The CDR3 is made up of 15 amino acids. The CDR3 spells CASSQDEQAGNTIYF. CDR3 DNA sequence: TGTGCCAGCTCACAAGACGAGCAGGCTGGAAACACCATATATTTT.

This clonotype showed up many times. The CDR3 nucleotides read TGTGCCAGCAGCTTACAGGGGGGTGAAGCTTTCTTT. It yields the protein CASSLQGGEAFF. This sequence joins TRBV12-3 or TRBV12-4 and TRBJ1-1; 8 bases map to TRBD1. After removal of 6 bases from V and 7 bases from J, the junction contained 4 bases not matched to a gene. This CDR3 region has 12 residues.

This clonotype was seen many times. The rearrangement joins TRBV7-3 to TRBJ2-3; no firm D call. The CDR3 spans 15 residues. Trimming took 4 bases from V and 5 from J, leaving 16 bases between them. Germline V gene sequence: CDR1 SGHTA, CDR2 FQGTGA. The chain's CDR3 is CASSSLSESRDTQYF. Here the CDR3 DNA reads TGTGCCAGCAGCTCCCTCTCGGAGAGCCGAGATACGCAGTATTTT.

The chain carries TRBV29-1 and TRBJ2-7; D gene unclear. V was trimmed by 5 bases and J by 2 bases, leaving 16 bases between them. The CDR3 sequence is 14 residues long. Germline CDR1 is SQVTM and CDR2 is ANQGSEA. The CDR3 nucleotides are TGCAGCGTTCCCTGGCTTGGGCGGACCTACGAGCAGTACTTC. Amino acids: CSVPWLGRTYEQYF.

The V and J genes are TRBV29-1 and TRBJ2-4; D is perhaps TRBD2 (5 bases). V shed 7 bases and J shed 0 bases, with 13 bases lying between them. Per germline, CDR1 SQVTM and CDR2 ANQGSEA. This CDR3 region has 14 residues. CDR3 protein: CSAFEGIAKNIQYF. The CDR3 nucleotides read TGCAGCGCCTTCGAGGGAATAGCCAAAAACATTCAGTACTTC.

About this clonotype itself: Possible read error: a much larger clone is one base away. V gene TRBV29-1 combines with J gene TRBJ1-2, with a weak D call TRBD1 (5 bases). This CDR3 contains 11 residues. CDR1 SQVTM and CDR2 ANQGSEA come from the germline V gene. As DNA, the CDR3 is TGCGGCGCCGCGGGCAGGGAAGGCTACACCTTC. Translation gives CGAAGREGYTF.

The CDR3 here is CASSRTREQPQHF. The CDR3 nucleotides read TGTGCCAGCAGCAGGACCAGGGAACAGCCCCAGCATTTT. V gene TRBV7-2 combines with J gene TRBJ1-5, with TRBD1 as a possible D gene (5 bases). This CDR3 has 13 residues. Trimming took 5 bases from V and 7 from J, leaving 12 bases between them. Germline CDR1 is SGHTA and CDR2 is FQGNSA.

This clonotype showed up many times. The chain joins TRBV27 to TRBJ2-7, with D tentatively TRBD2 (6 bases). CDR1 MNHEY and CDR2 SMNVEV come from the germline V gene (reference sequence). The CDR3 totals 15 residues. Trimming left V 1 base short and J 2 bases short, with 12 bases between. The CDR3 spells CASSLFSGLPYEQYF. CDR3 nucleotide sequence: TGTGCCAGCAGTTTATTTAGCGGCCTGCCCTACGAGCAGTACTTC.

This clonotype was counted at least ten times. The chain employs TRBV5-6 and TRBJ2-6; unclear D gene. The germline CDR1 and CDR2 sequences are SGHDT and YYEEEE. Trimming left V 4 bases short and J 0 bases short, with 8 bases between. The CDR3 is made up of 15 amino acids. The DNA for the CDR3 is TGTGCCAGCAGCCCAGATTACTCTGGGGCCAACGTCCTGACTTTC. Translation gives CASSPDYSGANVLTF.

The gene calls are TRBV29-1 and TRBJ2-1, with TRBD1 matching over 11 bases. The CDR3 spans 16 residues. V shed 5 bases, J shed 4 bases, and the junction held 10 bases outside the gene matches. CDR1 is SQVTM and CDR2 is ANQGSEA in the germline V gene. The CDR3 spells CSVYSSGTGGYNEQFF. The CDR3 nucleotides read TGCAGCGTTTATTCCTCCGGGACAGGGGGTTACAATGAGCAGTTCTTC.

This clonotype was counted at least ten times. This chain joins TRBV29-1 and TRBJ2-7; possibly TRBD2 for D (6 bases). V was shortened by 3 bases and J by 4 bases, with 13 bases between the two germline ends. The CDR3 spans 13 residues. The germline V gene encodes CDR1 SQVTM and CDR2 ANQGSEA. The CDR3 DNA is TGCAGCGTTGACTCCGGGACTCCTTACGAGCAGTACTTC. Translated: CSVDSGTPYEQYF.

The table lists this clonotype with many counts. DNA for the CDR3: TGTGCCAGCAGTGAAGTGAGGGGCCAACACACAGATACGCAGTATTTT. Translation: CASSEVRGQHTDTQYF. V gene TRBV6-1 combines with J gene TRBJ2-3; D tentatively fits TRBD1 or TRBD2 (5 bases each). The CDR3 runs to 16 residues. Germline CDR1 MNHNS, CDR2 SASEGT. Between the trimmed V and J ends, which lost 1 base and 2 bases, there was a span of 13 bases.

V gene TRBV10-2 combines with J gene TRBJ2-5, with D perhaps TRBD1 (6 bases). The V gene's germline CDR1 is WSHSY and CDR2 SAAADI. The germline V and J ends were trimmed by 8 bases and 4 bases, with 17 bases remaining between them. The CDR3 is 14 residues long. The CDR3 DNA reads TGCGCCAGCGGGATTGGACAGCTTACAGAGACCCAGTACTTC. Translation gives CASGIGQLTETQYF.

This clonotype was seen many times. This chain joins TRBV5-1 and TRBJ1-2; no reliable D call. Germline V CDR1 and CDR2: SGHRS, YFSETQ. V was shortened by 0 bases and J by 3 bases, with 6 bases between the two germline ends. The CDR3 contains 13 residues. The CDR3 sequence: CASSLDPDYGYTF. CDR3 sequence (DNA): TGCGCCAGCAGCTTGGACCCGGACTATGGCTACACCTTC.

The chain couples TRBV19 to TRBJ2-5; possible D gene TRBD1, 6 bases. V was shortened by 7 bases and J by 6 bases, with 15 bases between the two germline ends. Germline V CDR1 and CDR2: LNHDA, SQIVND (reference sequence). The CDR3 totals 13 residues. CDR3 loop: CASTMPGAKTQYF. The DNA for the CDR3 is TGTGCCAGTACCATGCCAGGGGCGAAGACCCAGTACTTC. Combining the CDR3 with reference TRBV19 and TRBJ2-5 gives the whole variable domain DGGITQSPKYLFRKEGQNVTLSCEQNLNHDAMYWYRQDPGQGLRLIYYSQIVNDFQKGDIAEGYSVSREKKESFPLTVTSAQKNPTAFYLCASTMPGAKTQYFGPGTRLLVL.

V usage is TRBV27 and J usage is TRBJ2-7; no definite D call. Germline-derived CDR1 and CDR2 are MNHEY and SMNVEV (reference sequence). V was trimmed by 8 bases and J by 5 bases, leaving 13 bases between them. CDR3 length: 12 amino acids. CDR3 in DNA: TGTGCCAGCTGTTCCAAGGTGAACGAGCAGTACTTC. It specifies CASCSKVNEQYF.

This clonotype was found a few times. The rearrangement links TRBV7-2 to TRBJ2-1; TRBD2 aligns across 12 bases. V shed 5 bases, J shed 3 bases, and the junction held 8 bases outside the gene matches. The CDR3 totals 17 residues. The germline V gene has CDR1 SGHTA and CDR2 FQGNSA. CDR3 loop: CASSLLGLAGRYNEQFF. The CDR3 region has the DNA TGTGCCAGCAGCCTCCTCGGACTAGCGGGGCGCTACAATGAGCAGTTCTTC.

This sequence joins TRBV16 and TRBJ1-2; the D gene is possibly TRBD1 (6 bases). V was pared by 4 bases and J by 2 bases, with 11 bases between. From germline, CDR1 is KGHSY and CDR2 FQNENV. The CDR3 contains 14 residues. CDR3 nucleotides: TGTGCCAGCAGCCGGACAGAACCCAACTATGGCTACACCTTC. It yields the protein CASSRTEPNYGYTF. Based on the CDR3 plus reference TRBV16 and TRBJ1-2, the full variable domain is GEEVAQTPKHLVRGEGQKAKLYCAPIKGHSYVFWYQQVLKNEFKFLISFQNENVFDETGMPKERFSAKCLPNSPCSLEIQATKLEDSAVYFCASSRTEPNYGYTFGSGTRLTVV.

There are a few counts of this clonotype. The CDR3 reads CASSWADDSGYTF. The CDR3 DNA reads as TGTGCCAGCAGTTGGGCGGACGATTCCGGCTACACCTTC. The chain uses TRBV6-1 and TRBJ1-2; D remains unclear. The germline V gene encodes CDR1 MNHNS and CDR2 SASEGT. Trimming removed 5 bases from V and 8 bases from J, with 15 bases in between. The CDR3 totals 13 residues.

This clonotype was observed at least ten times. The genes are TRBV10-3 and TRBJ2-3; no clear D. This CDR3 contains 15 residues. In germline, CDR1 is ENHRY, CDR2 SYGVKD. Deletions cut 0 bases from V and 1 base from J, with 8 bases between. The CDR3 nucleotides are TGTGCCATCAGTGAGTCCAGGATGGGCACAGATACGCAGTATTTT. Translating it yields CAISESRMGTDTQYF.

J is TRBJ1-1 and V is TRBV7-9; D is possibly TRBD1 (5 bases). The CDR3 consists of 14 residues. From germline, CDR1 is SEHNR and CDR2 FQNEAQ (reference sequence). V lost 5 bases and J 1 base, leaving 11 bases between the germline ends. The CDR3 loop reads CASSPTEANTEAFF. The CDR3 nucleotides are TGTGCCAGCAGCCCGACAGAAGCGAACACTGAAGCTTTCTTT.

This clonotype appeared many times. The chain recombines TRBV27 with TRBJ1-5; possibly TRBD1 for D (5 bases). V gave up 6 bases and J gave up 3 bases, with 15 bases separating them. The germline gives CDR1 MNHEY, CDR2 SMNVEV (reference sequence). The CDR3 runs to 15 residues. In DNA form, the CDR3 reads TGTGCCAGCAGATCCGGCCAGGGTTACAATCAGCCCCAGCATTTT. This gives the protein CASRSGQGYNQPQHF.

This clonotype was observed a handful of times. A read error may account for a junction end that differs from germline. V gene TRBV13 combines with J gene TRBJ1-5, with D possibly being TRBD1 (6 bases). This CDR3 has 17 residues. Looked up from germline, CDR1 is PRHDT and CDR2 is FYEKMQ (reference sequence). CDR3 amino acids: CASSLGGGQGHHQPQHF. The DNA of the CDR3 is TGTGCCAGCAGTTTAGGGGGTGGGCAGGGGCACCATCAGCCCCAGCATTTT.

This clonotype has a handful of counts. The chain has TRBV18 and TRBJ2-1; 7 bases are a match to TRBD2. With V trimmed by 1 base and J by 7 bases, 10 bases remained unmatched. Germline lookup yields CDR1 KGHSH and CDR2 LQKENI. The CDR3 runs 16 residues. This CDR3 is CASSPRGGSSPNEQFF. In nucleotides, the CDR3 is TGTGCCAGCTCACCACGGGGCGGGAGCTCCCCAAATGAGCAGTTCTTC.

Ten or more counts support this clonotype. The genes are TRBV5-1 and TRBJ2-5; 11 nucleotides line up with TRBD2. V shed 1 base and J 5 bases; nucleotides not matched to a gene: 4. This CDR3 comprises 15 residues. Germline CDR1 reads SGHRS; CDR2 reads YFSETQ. The CDR3 nucleotides are TGCGCCAGCAGCTTGACTAGCGGGAGTTGGGAGACCCAGTACTTC. This encodes CASSLTSGSWETQYF.

This sequence joins TRBV20-1 and TRBJ1-1; TRBD1 might be the D (6 bases). This CDR3 spans 16 amino acids. Germline CDR1 reads DFQATT; CDR2 reads SNEGSKA (reference sequence). The V end lost 0 bases, the J end lost 6 bases, and 20 bases lay between the germline ends. As DNA, the CDR3 is TGCAGTGCTAGAGAGATACAGAGGGGGGGAGGACCTGAAGCTTTCTTT. This codes for CSAREIQRGGGPEAFF.